This entry describes one T cell receptor beta chain. What it binds is unknown. A read error may produce the germline difference seen at one junction end. The hyperthyroidism patients had all been newly diagnosed, and their disease duration was under 2 months. Their ages ranged from 18 to 65 years. The data were taken from a study of T cells in Graves' hyperthyroidism and ophthalmopathy. Study results and limitations: Peripheral blood also featured most of the thyroid clonotypes expanded above 0.001.

The CDR3 length is 17 residues. Germline loops: CDR1 SGDLS, CDR2 YYNGEE. The CDR3 regions of TCR beta were amplified from RNA transcripts. When the TCR CDR3 underwent first-round RT-PCR, the HTBI primer set was used. A single record per CDR3 protein comes from TCRdb applying MiXCR to the multiplex PCR reads. The top ten clones hold under 8.5% of a sample with approximately 700,000 distinct CDR3 sequences, around 17% of them seen once. The chain employs TRBV9 and TRBJ2-4, with D perhaps TRBD2 (5 bases). Material: blood. The clonotype was recovered from a man between 18 and 35 years old with Graves' hyperthyroidism. The CDR3 protein is CASNVGSGPLAKNIQYF. The CDR3 region has the DNA TGTGCCAGCAACGTAGGGAGCGGCCCGTTAGCCAAAAACATTCAGTACTTC.